The 32 T cell receptor beta chains reported below all come from one sample, sequenced in a study of STAT5B mutations in CD4+ large granular lymphocyte leukemia. Repertoires were generated with immunoSEQ multiplex PCR, while TCRdb's copy carries only in-frame clones and drops some. The repertoire holds nearly 35,000 clones, with around 67% as singletons. Material: CD4+ T cells from blood buffy coats. The receptors stem from a human donor in good health.

This clone was counted only a few times. The chain has TRBV4-1 and TRBJ1-2; possibly TRBD1 for D (5 bases). The CDR3 has 12 residues. V was pared by 0 bases and J by 8 bases, with 7 bases between. Germline V CDR1 and CDR2: MGHRA, YSYEKL. In DNA, the CDR3 is TGCGCCAGCAGCCAAGAATGGGGGGGCTACACCTTC. It yields the protein CASSQEWGGYTF.

This chain connects TRBV7-6 to TRBJ2-7, with D tentatively TRBD1 or TRBD2 (6 bases each). V was trimmed by 2 bases and J by 0 bases, leaving 11 bases between them. The germline gives CDR1 SGHVS, CDR2 FNYEAQ. CDR3 length: 15 residues. The CDR3 bases are TGTGCCAGCAGCTTAAGAGGGGGGAGCTCCTACGAGCAGTACTTC. It encodes CASSLRGGSSYEQYF. The full variable domain, its missing parts supplied by reference TRBV7-6 and TRBJ2-7, is GAGVSQSPRYKVTKRGQDVALRCDPISGHVSLYWYRQALGQGPEFLTYFNYEAQQDKSGLPNDRFSAERPEGSISTLTIQRTEQRDSAMYRCASSLRGGSSYEQYFGPGTRLTVT.

This clone occurred a few times. V usage is TRBV10-3 and J usage is TRBJ2-2, with 7 bases lining up with TRBD2. CDR3 size: 14 residues. V dropped 6 bases and J dropped 3; count of bases not matched to a gene: 4. Germline lookup yields CDR1 ENHRY and CDR2 SYGVKD. The chain's CDR3 is CAISQRGDTGELFF. CDR3 in DNA: TGTGCCATCAGCCAACGGGGGGACACCGGGGAGCTGTTTTTT.

This clone has only a few counts. The CDR3 loop is CASSISDNNYGYTF. In DNA form, the CDR3 reads TGTGCCAGTAGTATAAGTGACAATAACTATGGCTACACCTTC. The chain has TRBV19 and TRBJ1-2; the D is unclear. Deletions cut 2 bases from V and 1 base from J, with 8 bases between. CDR1 is LNHDA, CDR2 SQIVND, per germline (reference sequence). This CDR3 contains 14 residues.

This clone was detected a few times. The rearrangement links TRBV2 to TRBJ1-4, with 7 positions matching TRBD1. This CDR3 comprises 14 residues. Trimming took 2 bases from V and 8 from J; bases not matched to a gene: 5. Per germline, CDR1 SNHLY and CDR2 FYNNEI. The CDR3 reads CASSERQGIEKLFF. The CDR3 nucleotides are TGTGCCAGCAGTGAAAGACAGGGTATCGAAAAACTGTTTTTT.

The rearrangement links TRBV9 to TRBJ1-1; 9 nucleotides match TRBD1. The CDR3 sequence is 15 residues long. V was pared by 2 bases and J by 4 bases, with 6 bases of the junction left unmatched. Germline V gives CDR1 SGDLS, CDR2 YYNGEE. The CDR3 is CASSVLGQGATEAFF. The CDR3 nucleotides are TGTGCCAGCAGCGTCCTGGGACAGGGTGCCACTGAAGCTTTCTTT.

For the CDR3, the DNA is TGTGCCAGCGTACGACTAGGGGGGACAGGGGGTACCCAGCCCCAGCATTTT. Its translation is CASVRLGGTGGTQPQHF. The chain employs TRBV28 and TRBJ1-5; 11 bases are shared with TRBD1. CDR1 is MDHEN and CDR2 is SYDVKM in the germline V gene. The CDR3 extends over 17 amino acids. The V and J ends lost 8 bases and 7 bases, in that order; junction bases with no gene match: 16.

The chain combines TRBV25-1 with TRBJ2-7, with D maybe TRBD2 (6 bases). The CDR3 totals 16 residues. The V and J ends lost 0 bases and 0 bases respectively, with 12 bases between them. Germline V CDR1 and CDR2: MGHDK, SYGVNS. The CDR3 DNA sequence: TGTGCCAGCAGTGAATATGGTGGGGGGAGCTCCTACGAGCAGTACTTC. Protein: CASSEYGGGSSYEQYF.

There are a few counts of this clone. J is TRBJ1-1 and V is TRBV7-3; D is ambiguous. Germline CDR1 SGHTA, CDR2 FQGTGA. The CDR3 has 14 residues. Trimming took off 2 bases at V and 0 bases at J, with 7 bases between the two ends. DNA of the CDR3: TGTGCCAGCAGCTTAGGGAACATGAACACTGAAGCTTTCTTT. Encoded protein: CASSLGNMNTEAFF. The variable domain in full, completed from reference TRBV7-3 and TRBJ1-1, reads GAGVSQTPSNKVTEKGKYVELRCDPISGHTALYWYRQSLGQGPEFLIYFQGTGAADDSGLPNDRFFAVRPEGSVSTLKIQRTERGDSAVYLCASSLGNMNTEAFFGQGTRLTVV.

This clone was detected a few times. V gene TRBV6-7 combines with J gene TRBJ1-2; 7 bases are a match to TRBD1. TRBV6-7 is an ORF; its function is uncertain. V dropped 4 bases and J dropped 8; count of bases not matched to a gene: 19. This CDR3 contains 17 residues. CDR3: CASSFNRDRITHRGYTF. The CDR3 DNA follows: TGTGCCAGCAGTTTCAACCGGGACAGAATAACCCACCGGGGCTACACCTTC.

This clone was seen a few times. This chain joins TRBV4-1 and TRBJ2-1; maybe TRBD2 (5 bases). Trimming left V 1 base short and J 7 bases short, with 11 bases between. The CDR3 loop spans 14 amino acids. Germline V gene sequence: CDR1 MGHRA, CDR2 YSYEKL. CDR3 region: CASSQGPLANEQFF. CDR3 in DNA: TGCGCCAGCAGCCAAGGGCCCCTAGCTAATGAGCAGTTCTTC.

The chain joins TRBV19 to TRBJ2-1; TRBD1 might be the D (6 bases). CDR1 and CDR2 (germline): LNHDA, SQIVND (reference sequence). The CDR3 spans 16 residues. Trimming shortened V by 6 bases and J by 0 bases, and 15 bases separated the two germline ends. The DNA for the CDR3 is TGTGCCAGTAGAAACAGGGCGGCGAGCTCCTACAATGAGCAGTTCTTC. As protein: CASRNRAASSYNEQFF.

The gene calls are TRBV10-3 and TRBJ1-1, with D perhaps TRBD1 (5 bases). V was cut by 6 bases and J by 4 bases, with 15 bases left in between. There are 14 residues in the CDR3. Germline-derived CDR1 and CDR2 are ENHRY and SYGVKD. As DNA, the CDR3 is TGTGCCATCAGGTTACAGCGAGGGGCCACTGAAGCTTTCTTT. Translating it yields CAIRLQRGATEAFF.

This sequence joins TRBV18 and TRBJ1-1, with 7 nucleotides matching TRBD1. J gave up 7 bases and V 6 bases, and 11 bases lay outside the gene matches. Germline CDR1 is KGHSH and CDR2 is LQKENI. The CDR3 loop spans 14 amino acids. CDR3 amino acids: CASSPVEGAVEAFF. The CDR3 nucleotides read TGTGCCAGCTCCCCCGTTGAGGGGGCGGTTGAAGCTTTCTTT. Complete variable domain (other parts from reference TRBV18 and TRBJ1-1): NAGVMQNPRHLVRRRGQEARLRCSPMKGHSHVYWYRQLPEEGLKFMVYLQKENIIDESGMPKERFSAEFPKEGPSILRIQQVVRGDSAAYFCASSPVEGAVEAFFGQGTRLTVV.

This clone was detected only a few times. The V gene is TRBV6-6, the J gene TRBJ1-6; D is ambiguous. Germline CDR1 MNHNY, CDR2 SVGAGI (reference sequence). This CDR3 spans 14 amino acids. V was clipped by 2 bases and J by 5 bases, with 7 bases between them. CDR3 in DNA: TGTGCCAGCAGTTACCGGGCTGATAATTCACCCCTCCACTTT. Translation gives CASSYRADNSPLHF.

V and J are TRBV13 and TRBJ1-1; D gene uncertain. The CDR3 has 14 amino acids. The germline CDR1 and CDR2 sequences are PRHDT and FYEKMQ (reference sequence). Trimming left V 7 bases short and J 0 bases short, with 12 bases between. CDR3 sequence reads: CASNRGRLNTEAFF. The DNA for the CDR3 is TGTGCCAGCAACCGTGGACGGTTGAACACTGAAGCTTTCTTT.

The J gene is TRBJ2-3, the V gene TRBV5-1; 7 positions agree with TRBD2. The length of the CDR3 is 15 residues. The germline V gene has CDR1 SGHRS and CDR2 YFSETQ. Germline trimming cut 1 base from V and 2 bases from J; bases unmatched to any gene: 4. The CDR3 spells CASSLTAGFTDTQYF. The CDR3 DNA reads TGCGCCAGCAGCTTGACAGCGGGGTTCACAGATACGCAGTATTTT.

The chain couples TRBV5-1 to TRBJ2-5, with 7 positions matching TRBD2. V was clipped by 4 bases and J by 1 base; unmatched bases: 10. The V gene's germline CDR1 is SGHRS and CDR2 YFSETQ. CDR3 length: 16 amino acids. The CDR3 DNA reads TGCGCCAGCAGCGTTTCTGGCGGGGGTCTCCAAGAGACCCAGTACTTC. It translates to CASSVSGGGLQETQYF.

CDR3 sequence reads: CASSPLLPYEQYF. The CDR3 DNA follows: TGTGCCAGCAGCCCCCTTTTGCCCTACGAGCAGTACTTC. This chain joins TRBV7-8 and TRBJ2-7; no reliable D call. Germline V CDR1 and CDR2: SGHVS, FQNEAQ. Trimming took 5 bases from V and 2 from J, leaving 10 bases between them. This CDR3 comprises 13 residues.

This clone was counted a single time. The rearrangement joins TRBV7-3 to TRBJ1-2; D is unclear. The CDR3 extends over 14 amino acids. Trimming removed 2 bases at V and 6 bases at J, with 13 bases between. The V gene's germline CDR1 is SGHTA and CDR2 FQGTGA. The CDR3 sequence is CASSLLGFGDGYTF. The CDR3 DNA sequence: TGTGCCAGCAGCTTATTGGGGTTCGGGGATGGCTACACCTTC.

This clone was picked up a small number of times. The chain links TRBV6-1 to TRBJ1-5, with TRBD1 as a possible D gene (5 bases). Between the trimmed V and J ends, which lost 8 bases and 7 bases, there was a span of 18 bases. CDR1 and CDR2 from the germline V gene are MNHNS and SASEGT. CDR3 length: 14 residues. The CDR3 is CASFLGQGDQPQHF. The CDR3 nucleotides read TGTGCCAGCTTTCTCGGGCAGGGTGACCAGCCCCAGCATTTT.

The rearrangement joins TRBV18 to TRBJ2-7; either TRBD1 or TRBD2 may supply D (5 bases each). Trimming shortened V by 6 bases and J by 2 bases, and 11 bases separated the two germline ends. Germline-derived CDR1 and CDR2 are KGHSH and LQKENI. The CDR3 consists of 13 residues. CDR3 protein: CASSRDGTYEQYF. The CDR3 DNA follows: TGTGCCAGCTCCCGGGACGGTACCTACGAGCAGTACTTC.

This clone appeared a single time. The V call is TRBV10-1, the J call TRBJ2-2, with D perhaps matching TRBD2 (5 bases). CDR3 size: 13 residues. Trimming removed 5 bases from V and 4 bases from J, with 8 bases in between. Looked up from germline, CDR1 is WNHNN and CDR2 is SYGVQD (reference sequence). CDR3 sequence reads: CASSREGTGELFF. The CDR3 DNA follows: TGCGCCAGCAGTCGAGAGGGCACCGGGGAGCTGTTTTTT.

This chain links TRBV20-1 with TRBJ2-7, with a tentative D call TRBD1 (6 bases). V lost 5 bases, J lost 6 bases, and 11 bases lay in between. Germline V lookup: CDR1 DFQATT, CDR2 SNEGSKA (reference sequence). The CDR3 contains 11 residues. CDR3 bases: TGCAGTGCTCTTACAGGGTCCGAGCAGTACTTC. Translating gives CSALTGSEQYF.

The rearrangement joins TRBV19 to TRBJ1-5, with 8 bases aligning to TRBD1. The V gene's germline CDR1 is LNHDA and CDR2 SQIVND (reference sequence). Losses at the gene ends were 7 bases for V and 3 bases for J; bases not matched to a gene: 11. The CDR3 sequence is 16 residues long. The CDR3 protein is CASTGGAGGNNQPQHF. The CDR3 DNA sequence: TGTGCCAGTACCGGTGGGGCAGGGGGCAACAATCAGCCCCAGCATTTT.

This clone was seen a few times. The chain links TRBV6-5 to TRBJ1-1, with 8 positions matching TRBD1. The CDR3 has 15 residues. V trimming: 5 bases; J trimming: 3 bases; junction bases outside the gene matches: 8. Germline values: CDR1 MNHEY, CDR2 SVGAGI. The CDR3 sequence: CASSPRQGPDTEAFF. Here the CDR3 DNA reads TGTGCCAGCAGTCCGAGACAGGGGCCGGACACTGAAGCTTTCTTT.

The chain employs TRBV15 and TRBJ2-7; D is possibly TRBD1 or TRBD2 (5 bases each). This CDR3 has 15 amino acids. Germline CDR1 is LNHNV and CDR2 is YYDKDF (reference sequence). V dropped 0 bases and J dropped 2 bases, with 11 bases sitting between them. The CDR3 sequence: CATSRDGGRAYEQYF. CDR3 nucleotide sequence: TGTGCCACCAGCAGAGATGGGGGTCGGGCCTACGAGCAGTACTTC.

The chain has TRBV6-4 and TRBJ2-5; D call uncertain. The CDR3 has 13 residues. Germline assignment: CDR1 MRHNA and CDR2 SNTAGT. V was cut by 5 bases and J by 5 bases, with 12 bases left in between. CDR3 in amino acids: CASSNDHGETQYF. DNA of the CDR3: TGTGCCAGCAGTAATGATCACGGGGAGACCCAGTACTTC.

In DNA form, the CDR3 reads TGTGCCAGTCGAGGACACCAGCCGGGTCAGCCCCAGCATTTT. Protein sequence: CASRGHQPGQPQHF. The rearrangement joins TRBV19 to TRBJ1-5, with D maybe TRBD1 (5 bases). Trimming removed 8 bases at V and 6 bases at J, with 17 bases between. This CDR3 is built from 14 residues. Germline V CDR1 and CDR2: LNHDA, SQIVND (reference sequence). The full variable domain, its missing parts supplied by reference TRBV19 and TRBJ1-5, is DGGITQSPKYLFRKEGQNVTLSCEQNLNHDAMYWYRQDPGQGLRLIYYSQIVNDFQKGDIAEGYSVSREKKESFPLTVTSAQKNPTAFYLCASRGHQPGQPQHFGDGTRLSIL.

The chain couples TRBV2 to TRBJ1-3; 7 bases are shared with TRBD1. The CDR3 is 15 amino acids. J lost 2 bases, V lost 4 bases, and 5 bases had no gene match. Germline CDR1 SNHLY, CDR2 FYNNEI. CDR3 region: CASSVLDRAGNTIYF. CDR3 sequence (DNA): TGTGCCAGCAGTGTTCTTGACAGGGCTGGAAACACCATATATTTT.

The chain employs TRBV5-1 and TRBJ2-7; a possible D gene is TRBD1 (7 bases). Deletions cut 1 base from V and 6 bases from J, with 23 bases between. Per germline, CDR1 SGHRS and CDR2 YFSETQ. The CDR3 length is 17 residues. The CDR3 DNA follows: TGCGCCAGCAGCTTGTCCGCGGGGCAGGGGGGCTTCATCGAGCAGTACTTC. This codes for CASSLSAGQGGFIEQYF.

J is TRBJ1-1 and V is TRBV4-2; 11 positions agree with TRBD1. The J segment lost 8 bases and the V segment lost 4 bases, leaving 3 bases of the junction unmatched. The CDR3 consists of 13 residues. Germline values: CDR1 LGHNA, CDR2 YNFKEQ. The CDR3 DNA reads TGTGCCAGCAGCCGGGACAGGGGGAGGGAAGCTTTCTTT. It codes for CASSRDRGREAFF.